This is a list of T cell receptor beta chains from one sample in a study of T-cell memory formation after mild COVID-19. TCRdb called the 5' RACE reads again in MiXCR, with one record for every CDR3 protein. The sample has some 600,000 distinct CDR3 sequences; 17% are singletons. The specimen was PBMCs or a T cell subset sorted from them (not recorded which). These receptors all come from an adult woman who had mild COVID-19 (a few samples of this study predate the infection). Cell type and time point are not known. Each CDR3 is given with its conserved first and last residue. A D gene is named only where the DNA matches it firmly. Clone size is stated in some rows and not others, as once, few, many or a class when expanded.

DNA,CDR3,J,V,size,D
TGCGCCACCAAACTTGCGGCGGGGAACCCCTATGGCTACACCTTC,CATKLAAGNPYGYTF,TRBJ1-2,TRBV5-1,NA,NA
TGTGCCATCAGTGGCGGACAGGCGAACACTGAAGCTTTCTTT,CAISGGQANTEAFF,TRBJ1-1,TRBV10-3,NA,TRBD1
TGCGCCAGCAGCTTGGAGGCGGGGGCCCCCTACGAGCAGTACTTC,CASSLEAGAPYEQYF,TRBJ2-7,TRBV5-1,few,NA
TGCAGTGCTAGAGATGGACTAGCGGGAACCGAGCAGTACTTC,CSARDGLAGTEQYF,TRBJ2-7,TRBV20-1,few,TRBD2
TGTGCCAGCAGCCCATCCCTAGCGGGGGCCTTCACAGATACGCAGTATTTT,CASSPSLAGAFTDTQYF,TRBJ2-3,TRBV7-6,NA,TRBD2
TGCAGCGTTCGAGACCCCTATGGCTACACCTTC,CSVRDPYGYTF,TRBJ1-2,TRBV29-1,NA,NA
TGTGCCAGCAGGAGGGACAGTTCTAACTATGGCTACACCTTC,CASRRDSSNYGYTF,TRBJ1-2,TRBV2,once,TRBD1
TGTGCCAGCAGCCCCTGGGACAGTTCGGCCAACGTCCTGACTTTC,CASSPWDSSANVLTF,TRBJ2-6,TRBV7-9,few,TRBD1
TGCAGTGCTAGTCAGGGGAAGGCTGAAGCTTTCTTT,CSASQGKAEAFF,TRBJ1-1,TRBV20-1,few,NA
TGTGCCAGCTCCCGACAGGGGGCGGACTATGGCTACACCTTC,CASSRQGADYGYTF,TRBJ1-2,TRBV6-2/TRBV6-3,few,TRBD1
TGTGCCACCAGCCCCTCGTGGGCAACTCAGGACAATGAGCAGTTCTTC,CATSPSWATQDNEQFF,TRBJ2-1,TRBV24-1,few,NA
TGTGCCAGCAGCAAGACGGCACGCACAGATACGCAGTATTTT,CASSKTARTDTQYF,TRBJ2-3,TRBV13,few,NA
TGCGCCAGCAGCTTGGATGGGGACCGATCTGGGGCCAACGTCCTGACTTTC,CASSLDGDRSGANVLTF,TRBJ2-6,TRBV5-1,few,NA
TGTGCCAGCAGTCACGCCGTGACAGGACTTTTGAACACTGAAGCTTTCTTT,CASSHAVTGLLNTEAFF,TRBJ1-1,TRBV12-3/TRBV12-4,NA,NA
TGTGCCAGCAGCACAAAGTGGGGGGGCACTGAAGCTTTCTTT,CASSTKWGGTEAFF,TRBJ1-1,TRBV3-1,NA,NA
TGCAGTGCTAGAGATGAGCGGGACCCTAGGTATGGCTACACCTTC,CSARDERDPRYGYTF,TRBJ1-2,TRBV20-1,NA,NA
TGTGCCAGCAGCTCCGGCCTGAGGAACGAGCAGTACTTC,CASSSGLRNEQYF,TRBJ2-7,TRBV11-1,NA,NA
TGTGCCAGCAGTCCCTTACGAACACTAGTTTACAATGAGCAGTTCTTC,CASSPLRTLVYNEQFF,TRBJ2-1,TRBV12-3/TRBV12-4,many,NA
TGTGCTAGTGGCTCATCCCACAGGGGCACTGAAGCTTTCTTT,CASGSSHRGTEAFF,TRBJ1-1,TRBV12-5,few,TRBD1
TGTGCTAGTGGTTTGGTCGGGACTAGCGGCACAGATACGCAGTATTTT,CASGLVGTSGTDTQYF,TRBJ2-3,TRBV12-5,few,TRBD2
TGTGCCAGTAGTTTCCTACTAGCGGGAGCTGCCGAGCAGTACTTC,CASSFLLAGAAEQYF,TRBJ2-7,TRBV19,NA,TRBD2
TGCAGTGCTAGAGGGGATCTTTGGTCCCGGGACACCCGGTGGAACACCGGGGAGCTGTTTTTT,CSARGDLWSRDTRWNTGELFF,TRBJ2-2,TRBV20-1,few,NA
TGTGCCAGCAGTTTATCGGGTGGCAACGAGCAGTACTTC,CASSLSGGNEQYF,TRBJ2-7,TRBV27,few,NA
TGTGCCAGCAGCTACCGGGACAGGACAACATATAGCAATCAGCCCCAGCATTTT,CASSYRDRTTYSNQPQHF,TRBJ1-5,TRBV7-2,NA,TRBD1
TGTGCCAGCAGCCCGCCGGGGGGAGAGGCTCGCGAGCAGTACTTC,CASSPPGGEAREQYF,TRBJ2-7,TRBV11-1,NA,TRBD2
TGTGCCAGCAGCTTAGGGGCAGGGATGAGCTATGGCTACACCTTC,CASSLGAGMSYGYTF,TRBJ1-2,TRBV7-2,NA,NA
TGTGCCAGCAGCCAAGATCTAGGGACTAGCGGCAGGGGCAATGAGCAGTTCTTC,CASSQDLGTSGRGNEQFF,TRBJ2-1,TRBV4-2,NA,TRBD2
TGCGCCAGCAGCCAAGGGAGGGCTAGCGGGCTACCAGATACGCAGTATTTT,CASSQGRASGLPDTQYF,TRBJ2-3,TRBV4-1,few,TRBD2
TGCGCCAGCAGCTCTCTCACAGGGGGCATCGATTCACCCCTCCACTTT,CASSSLTGGIDSPLHF,TRBJ1-6,TRBV5-1,few,TRBD1
TGTGCCAGCTCACCACCCTCCCGCGAGCAGTACTTC,CASSPPSREQYF,TRBJ2-7,TRBV18,few,NA
TGTGCCAGCAAGGCGGGAGGTATCAATGAGCAGTTCTTC,CASKAGGINEQFF,TRBJ2-1,TRBV11-3,NA,TRBD2
TGCAGTGCTAGGGAGGGGCCGGATAATTCACCCCTCCACTTT,CSAREGPDNSPLHF,TRBJ1-6,TRBV20-1,NA,NA
TGTGCCAGCAGCGCAGGACTGGGGATGGACACCGGGGAGCTGTTTTTT,CASSAGLGMDTGELFF,TRBJ2-2,TRBV5-4,few,NA